The 9 T cell receptor beta chains reported below all come from one sample, sequenced in a study of somatic mutations in T cells in chronic GVHD. The method was immunoSEQ multiplex PCR; TCRdb's version includes in-frame clones alone and lacks a portion of them. The sample comprises approximately 860 clones, approximately 81% of which are singletons, and nearly 70% rests with the top ten. Material: Vbeta20-positive CD4+ T cells from blood. These receptors were obtained from a male patient in his fifties or sixties with chronic graft-versus-host disease. Some of these T cells may belong to the graft donor.

The rearrangement uses TRBV30 and TRBJ2-1; 13 bases fit TRBD2. Unmatched junction bases numbered 12, after V lost 4 bases and J lost 12 bases. The CDR3 runs 15 residues. From germline, CDR1 is GTSNPN and CDR2 SVGIG (reference sequence). CDR3 loop: CAWTQRTSGSSRQFF. CDR3 sequence (DNA): TGTGCCTGGACCCAAAGGACTAGCGGGAGTAGTCGGCAGTTCTTC.

This clone showed up just a few times. The rearrangement uses TRBV30 and TRBJ1-1, with a tentative D call TRBD1 (6 bases). The ends were cut back, 3 bases at V and 7 bases at J, with 12 bases in the middle. CDR1 is GTSNPN, CDR2 SVGIG, per germline (reference sequence). The CDR3 consists of 12 residues. The CDR3 here is CAWSRKGGEAFF. CDR3 DNA sequence: TGTGCCTGGAGCCGGAAAGGGGGTGAAGCTTTCTTT.

Only a few counts were recorded for this clone. The genes are TRBV30 and TRBJ1-1; 7 nucleotides match TRBD1. The CDR3 contains 14 residues. With V trimmed by 8 bases and J by 3 bases, 12 bases remained unmatched. The V gene's germline CDR1 is GTSNPN and CDR2 SVGIG (reference sequence). The CDR3 is CARTRGLKDTEAFF. The CDR3 DNA reads TGTGCCAGAACCAGGGGGTTAAAGGACACTGAAGCTTTCTTT.

A few counts support this clone. The chain combines TRBV5-1 with TRBJ1-1, with 8 bases identical to TRBD1. Looked up from germline, CDR1 is SGHRS and CDR2 is YFSETQ. The length of the CDR3 is 16 residues. V shed 3 bases and J 8 bases; nucleotides not matched to a gene: 15. DNA for the CDR3: TGCGCCAGCAGCTCCCTCATCTACGGACAGGGCGAGGAAGCTTTCTTT. It encodes CASSSLIYGQGEEAFF.

V gene TRBV30 combines with J gene TRBJ2-7; D perhaps matches TRBD2 (6 bases). V lost 2 bases and J lost 2, with 13 bases in between. Germline CDR1 GTSNPN, CDR2 SVGIG (reference sequence). There are 14 residues in the CDR3. CDR3 sequence reads: CAWSSGGFAYEQYF. The DNA for the CDR3 is TGTGCCTGGAGTAGTGGGGGGTTCGCCTACGAGCAGTACTTC.

This chain uses TRBV30 with TRBJ1-1; D gene unclear. This CDR3 has 13 residues. CDR1 and CDR2 (germline): GTSNPN, SVGIG (reference sequence). Trimming took 4 bases from V and 0 from J, leaving 9 bases between them. CDR3 amino acids: CAWTGQLNTEAFF. The CDR3 DNA is TGTGCCTGGACTGGTCAGTTGAACACTGAAGCTTTCTTT.

This clone was seen just once. The J gene is TRBJ2-5, the V gene TRBV18; D is ambiguous. The CDR3 length is 15 residues. The V end was cut by 0 bases, the J end by 0 bases, with 8 bases between. Per the germline V gene, CDR1 is KGHSH and CDR2 is LQKENI. The CDR3 DNA is TGTGCCAGCTCACCACCGGTACGGGACCAAGAGACCCAGTACTTC. This sequence encodes CASSPPVRDQETQYF.

In its sample, this clone was seen a few times. J is TRBJ1-2 and V is TRBV30; TRBD1 is a possible D gene (5 bases). Germline lookup yields CDR1 GTSNPN and CDR2 SVGIG (reference sequence). The V end lost 3 bases, the J end lost 1 base, and 9 bases lay between the germline ends. This CDR3 region has 13 residues. The CDR3 region has the DNA TGTGCCTGGAGGGGGGGAAGTAACTATGGCTACACCTTC. Translating it yields CAWRGGSNYGYTF.

The V call is TRBV30, the J call TRBJ1-3; 7 bases are shared with TRBD1. The germline V gene has CDR1 GTSNPN and CDR2 SVGIG (reference sequence). Trimming cost V 2 bases and J 0 bases; bases outside gene matches: 7. The CDR3 length is 16 residues. For the CDR3, the DNA is TGTGCCTGGAGTAGGGGGCAGGGCGTCTCTGGAAACACCATATATTTT. Protein: CAWSRGQGVSGNTIYF.